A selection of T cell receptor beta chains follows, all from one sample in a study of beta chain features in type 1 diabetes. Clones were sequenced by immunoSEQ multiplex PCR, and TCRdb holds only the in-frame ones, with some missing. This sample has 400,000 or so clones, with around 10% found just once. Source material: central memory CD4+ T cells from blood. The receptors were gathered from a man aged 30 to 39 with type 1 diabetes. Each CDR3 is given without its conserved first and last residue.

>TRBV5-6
ASSLGRTLATIY
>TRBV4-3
ASSLLGGNQPQH
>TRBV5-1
ASSPPWAYYEQY
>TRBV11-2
ASSLVGTSREQF
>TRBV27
ASSLGRGRGGNIQY
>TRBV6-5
ASRSPQDNTQY
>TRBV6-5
ASRQGTSSNQPQH
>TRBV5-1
ASSLQASSGYT
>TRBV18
ASSLAGGNTEAF
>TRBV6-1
ASSDLTGPGSTEAF
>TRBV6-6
ASSYSWDMNTGELF
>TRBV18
ASSPEGGRETQY
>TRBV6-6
ASSRPGQGINEQY
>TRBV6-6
ASSYPGRAETQY
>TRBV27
ASSRTGFGTEAF
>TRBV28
ASSEGTGGTNEKLF
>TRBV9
ASSPSRVGVDGYT
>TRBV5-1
ASSFTGPEETQY
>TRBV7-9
ASSSFLGSYEQY
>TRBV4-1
ASSLHGTANTIY
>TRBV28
ASSLFFRQGDRGELQH
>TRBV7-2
ASSLGQNNEQF
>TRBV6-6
ASISVQGGNEQF
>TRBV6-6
ASSGQGSGEKLF
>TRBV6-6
ASLSGGGRGSEKLF
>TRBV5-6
ASSWGLAETLGGTDTQY
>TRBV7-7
ASSLEIGRAVGNEQF
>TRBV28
ASSFEGETEAF
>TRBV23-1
ASSPSLVGCNEKLF
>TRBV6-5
ASSYSTSGSLY
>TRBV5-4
ASSRSGSRTDTQY
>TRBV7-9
ASSQSTLGDYGYT
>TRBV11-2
ASSLVRYTGELF
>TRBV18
ASSPGTGNQPQH
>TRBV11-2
ASSNLAGGVTDTQY
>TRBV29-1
SVLKGRLGTGELF
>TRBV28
ASSLSLQGRSGYGYT
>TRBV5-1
ASAGFNEQF
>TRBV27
ASSSPQIANYGYT
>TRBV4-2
ASSQDQGSNAYGYT
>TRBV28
ASSLWGQSGANVLT
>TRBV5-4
ASSSQGANTEAF
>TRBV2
ASSVITNEKLF
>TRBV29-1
SVAGGVYIRTEAF
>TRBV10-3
AIGGEVAATDTQY